One T cell receptor (beta chain) is described in this entry. Clones were sequenced by immunoSEQ multiplex PCR, and TCRdb holds only the in-frame ones, with some missing. The table shows about 49,000 clones, with 80% to 90% occurring only once. The sample originates from a study of OX40 agonist ivuxolimab in advanced cancers. Study overall: Each dose-escalation patient presented with hepatocellular carcinoma, melanoma, renal cell or head and neck cancer. Prior anti-PD-1, anti-PD-L1 or anti-CTLA-4 therapy was allowed; 40% to 50% had some. Among those treated, three patients had partial responses, one with hepatocellular carcinoma and two with cutaneous melanoma.

Germline lookup yields CDR1 LNHDA and CDR2 SQIVND (reference sequence). The CDR3 consists of 15 residues. Here the sequenced sample was CD4+ or CD8+ T cells sorted from blood, taken in a trial of the OX40 agonist ivuxolimab. V usage is TRBV19 and J usage is TRBJ2-5; tentative D call: TRBD1 (7 bases). The better agreement between TRBJ2-7 and the DNA end casts doubt on the J call. The receptor comes from an adult with an advanced solid tumor such as melanoma, head and neck, liver or kidney cancer. CDR3 loop: CASSIATRGAHEQYF. CDR3 DNA: TGTGCCAGTAGTATTGCAACCAGGGGGGCCCACGAGCAGTACTTC.